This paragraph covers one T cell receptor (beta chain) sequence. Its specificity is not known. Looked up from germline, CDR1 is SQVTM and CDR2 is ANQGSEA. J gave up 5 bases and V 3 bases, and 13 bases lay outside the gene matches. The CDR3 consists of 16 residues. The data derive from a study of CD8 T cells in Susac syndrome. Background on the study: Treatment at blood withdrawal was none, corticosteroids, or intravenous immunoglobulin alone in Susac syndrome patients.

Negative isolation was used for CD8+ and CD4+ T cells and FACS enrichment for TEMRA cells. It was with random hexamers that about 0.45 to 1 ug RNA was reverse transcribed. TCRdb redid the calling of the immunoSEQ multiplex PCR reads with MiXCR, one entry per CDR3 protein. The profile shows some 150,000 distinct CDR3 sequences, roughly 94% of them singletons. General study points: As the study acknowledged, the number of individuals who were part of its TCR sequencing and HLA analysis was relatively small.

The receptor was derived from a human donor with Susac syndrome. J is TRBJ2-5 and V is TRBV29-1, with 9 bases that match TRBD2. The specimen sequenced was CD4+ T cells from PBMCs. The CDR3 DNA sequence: TGCAGCGTTGACGAGCGTCTTAGCGGGAGTAAGGAGACCCAGTACTTC. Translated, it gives CSVDERLSGSKETQYF.